Listed below are T cell receptor beta chains from one sample, sequenced in a study of blood T cell repertoires in COVID-19. The protocol was immunoSEQ multiplex PCR, while the TCRdb copy is restricted to in-frame clones and leaves out a portion. This table has approximately 470,000 clones, around 90% appearing once. The source material was PBMCs or T cells enriched from blood (not recorded which). The receptors were gathered from a woman aged 18-35 years who had recovered from COVID-19. The conserved cysteine and the conserved F or W are not part of the CDR3 here.

j_call,v_call,cdr3_aa
TRBJ1-2,TRBV19,ASTLRGIGTGLDYGYT
TRBJ1-2,TRBV28,ASKVWGDGGYT
TRBJ2-1,TRBV5-6,ASSPPSSYNEQF
TRBJ1-4,TRBV19,ASSRYSGTANEKLF
TRBJ1-1,TRBV30,AWSETGLNTEAF
TRBJ1-1,TRBV7-2,ASSLGGLNTEAF
TRBJ1-1,TRBV28,ASSLYTGTEAF
TRBJ1-1,TRBV5-1,ASSFMVGTEAF
TRBJ2-3,TRBV6-5,ASSSGTGITDTQY
TRBJ1-1,TRBV29-1,SVSAGLTTEAF
TRBJ2-2,TRBV24-1,ATSDFQGFNTGELF
TRBJ2-5,TRBV30,AWSQGLASETQY